This T cell receptor beta chain was found in a study of blood T cells in healthy people across ages. A J-beta primer mix and a sample-barcoded 5' primer were used in a second PCR of roughly 7 to 12 cycles. TCRdb fed the 5' RACE reads into MiXCR, producing one record per CDR3 protein. The sample has about 720,000 distinct CDR3 sequences, 22% seen once. This sequence was found in an older man in good health. The sequenced sample consisted of blood.

CDR3 sequence: CASSSQDIYGYTF. CDR3 DNA: TGTGCCAGCAGCTCACAGGACATCTATGGCTACACCTTC. V gene TRBV5-6 combines with J gene TRBJ1-2, with a tentative D call TRBD1 (5 bases). The CDR3 has 13 amino acids. Germline assignment: CDR1 SGHDT and CDR2 YYEEEE. V was pared by 3 bases and J by 4 bases, with 10 bases between.